Listed below are T cell receptor beta chains from one sample, sequenced in a study of quantifying T cell responses using KT2 cells. TCRdb itself ran the UMI-ligation and nested PCR reads through MiXCR, one entry per CDR3 protein. The sample yields tens of thousands of distinct CDR3 sequences, 12% seen once. The sequenced sample consisted of PBMCs spiked with cells of the T cell clone KT2. The receptors were gathered from a human donor. Each CDR3 is given with its conserved first and last residue. The order of the fields is J gene, D gene, V gene, clone size, CDR3 DNA, CDR3 protein. A D gene is named only where the DNA matches it firmly. Clone size is shown for a subset of rows, as once, few, many or a class of expanded clone.

TRBJ2-7	.	TRBV18	.	TGTGCCAGCTCACCAGAGACAGGTGTCTCCTTTTACGAGCAGTACTTC	CASSPETGVSFYEQYF
TRBJ2-3	TRBD2	TRBV20-1	many	TGCAGTGCTAGAGCTCTGGGACTAGCGGGAGTTTCGTATACGCAGTATTTT	CSARALGLAGVSYTQYF
TRBJ2-3	TRBD1	TRBV12-3/TRBV12-4	few	TGTGCCAGCAGTGCCGGGACAGGGACCAACACAGATACGCAGTATTTT	CASSAGTGTNTDTQYF
TRBJ2-5	TRBD1	TRBV5-4	.	TGTGCCAGCAGCTCCTCGGGACAGCCCCAAGAGACCCAGTACTTC	CASSSSGQPQETQYF
TRBJ1-5	.	TRBV27	few	TGTGCCAGCAGTTTATCGGGCAGGGGATACAATCAGCCCCAGCATTTT	CASSLSGRGYNQPQHF
TRBJ2-2	.	TRBV5-4	few	TGTGCCAGCAGCCCTCAAGCGATAGACACCGGGGAGCTGTTTTTT	CASSPQAIDTGELFF
TRBJ1-5	TRBD1	TRBV15	few	TGTGCCACCAGCAGAGATGGACAGGGCCCCAATCAGCCCCAGCATTTT	CATSRDGQGPNQPQHF
TRBJ1-4	.	TRBV6-6	.	TGTGCCAGCAGTTACGATAGAAATGAAAAACTGTTTTTT	CASSYDRNEKLFF
TRBJ2-7	.	TRBV21-1	few	TGTGCCAGCAGCAAGCGACGGGGGACGGTCAGCTCCTACGAGCAGTACTTC	CASSKRRGTVSSYEQYF
TRBJ1-1	.	TRBV12-3/TRBV12-4	few	TGTGCCAGCAGTTTGCATAGAGGTCCAATCGGAGCTTTCTTT	CASSLHRGPIGAFF